These 7 T cell receptor beta chains were sequenced from one sample in a study of graft-versus-host responses after intestinal transplantation. Their specific antigens are unknown. Some clones are missing from TCRdb's copy, which holds only in-frame ones; the method was immunoSEQ multiplex PCR. In the table there are roughly 100,000 clones, approximately 84% of which are singletons. The input for sequencing was unstimulated CD4+ T cells sorted from spleen or lymph node cells, taken before intestinal transplant. The receptor set was obtained from a human donor who received an intestinal transplant.

The rearrangement links TRBV5-5 to TRBJ2-5, with no clear D. Germline V gives CDR1 SGHKS, CDR2 YYEKEE (reference sequence). Trimming took off 0 bases at V and 5 bases at J, with 11 bases between the two ends. The CDR3 is 14 residues long. CDR3: CASSLEWGRETQYF. The CDR3 DNA sequence: TGTGCCAGCAGCTTGGAGTGGGGAAGGGAGACCCAGTACTTC.

The chain has TRBV19 and TRBJ2-5; D ambiguous. The V end lost 4 bases, the J end lost 5 bases, and 20 bases lay between the germline ends. Germline V gene lookup returns CDR1 LNHDA and CDR2 SQIVND (reference sequence). This CDR3 contains 16 residues. The CDR3 reads CASSRDPRRPRETQYF. The DNA for the CDR3 is TGTGCCAGTAGTAGGGATCCGCGACGCCCCAGGGAGACCCAGTACTTC.

This chain uses TRBV12-5 with TRBJ2-1; 12 bases match TRBD2. Looked up from germline, CDR1 is LGHNT and CDR2 is FRNRAP. The trim removed 6 bases at V and 4 bases at J, leaving 7 bases unmatched. This CDR3 has 16 amino acids. CDR3 loop: CASGLGLAGRYNEQFF. CDR3 DNA: TGTGCTAGTGGACTCGGACTAGCGGGACGTTACAATGAGCAGTTCTTC. Together with reference TRBV12-5 and TRBJ2-1, the CDR3 gives the full variable domain: DARVTQTPRHKVTEMGQEVTMRCQPILGHNTVFWYRQTMMQGLELLAYFRNRAPLDDSGMPKDRFSAEMPDATLATLKIQPSEPRDSAVYFCASGLGLAGRYNEQFFGPGTRLTVL.

The chain is built from TRBV14 and TRBJ2-3; D is ambiguous. Germline V lookup: CDR1 SGHDN, CDR2 FVKESK. This CDR3 is 14 amino acids long. V lost 2 bases to trimming and J lost 14 bases, with 20 bases between them. The CDR3 loop reads CASSQFPDAPVRYF. The CDR3, as DNA: TGTGCCAGCAGCCAATTCCCTGACGCCCCCGTCCGGTATTTT.

Judged by abundance, this clone is medium-sized. This sequence joins TRBV6-1 and TRBJ1-5; D is uncertain. The CDR3 is made up of 16 amino acids. The V end was cut by 4 bases, the J end by 0 bases, with 13 bases between. CDR1 is MNHNS, CDR2 SASEGT, per germline. The CDR3 here is CASSVGYQYSNQPQHF. The CDR3 nucleotides are TGTGCCAGCAGTGTGGGTTACCAATATAGCAATCAGCCCCAGCATTTT.

The CDR3 DNA is TGTGCCAGCAGCCCGTATTACAGGGAAGATACTGAAGCTTTCTTT. Translating it yields CASSPYYREDTEAFF. The V and J genes are TRBV4-2 and TRBJ1-1, with a weak D call TRBD1 (6 bases). Germline V gene lookup returns CDR1 LGHNA and CDR2 YNFKEQ. CDR3 length equals 15 residues. Deletions cut 4 bases from V and 5 bases from J, with 17 bases between.

V gene TRBV6-1 combines with J gene TRBJ1-4, with a weak D call TRBD1 (5 bases). The CDR3 is made up of 15 amino acids. Germline values: CDR1 MNHNS, CDR2 SASEGT. The V gene lost 4 bases and the J gene lost 5 bases, with 14 bases spanning the gap. This chain's CDR3 is CASSARREGNEKLFF. The CDR3 bases are TGTGCCAGCAGTGCCCGACGGGAGGGGAATGAAAAACTGTTTTTT.